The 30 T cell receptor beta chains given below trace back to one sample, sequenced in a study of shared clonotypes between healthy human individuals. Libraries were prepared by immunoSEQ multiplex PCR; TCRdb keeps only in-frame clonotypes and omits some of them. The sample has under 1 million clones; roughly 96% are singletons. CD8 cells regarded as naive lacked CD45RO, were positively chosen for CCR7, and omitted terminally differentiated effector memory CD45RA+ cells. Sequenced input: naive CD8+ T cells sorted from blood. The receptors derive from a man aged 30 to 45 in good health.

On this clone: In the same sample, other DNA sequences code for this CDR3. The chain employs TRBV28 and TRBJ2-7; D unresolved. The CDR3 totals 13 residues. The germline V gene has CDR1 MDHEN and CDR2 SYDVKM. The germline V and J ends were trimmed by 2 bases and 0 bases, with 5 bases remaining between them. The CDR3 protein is CASSLGSSYEQYF. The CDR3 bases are TGTGCCAGCAGTTTAGGCAGCTCCTACGAGCAGTACTTC.

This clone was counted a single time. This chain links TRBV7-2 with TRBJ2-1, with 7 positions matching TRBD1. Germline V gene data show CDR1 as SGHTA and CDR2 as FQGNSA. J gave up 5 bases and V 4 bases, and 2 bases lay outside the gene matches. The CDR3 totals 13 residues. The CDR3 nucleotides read TGTGCCAGCAGCTGGGACAGCCACAATGAGCAGTTCTTC. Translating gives CASSWDSHNEQFF.

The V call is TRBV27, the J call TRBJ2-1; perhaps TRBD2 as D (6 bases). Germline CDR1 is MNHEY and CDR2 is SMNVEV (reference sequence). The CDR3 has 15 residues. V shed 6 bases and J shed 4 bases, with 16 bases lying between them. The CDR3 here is CASRDFLADYNEQFF. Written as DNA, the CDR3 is TGTGCCAGCAGGGACTTCTTAGCGGATTACAATGAGCAGTTCTTC.

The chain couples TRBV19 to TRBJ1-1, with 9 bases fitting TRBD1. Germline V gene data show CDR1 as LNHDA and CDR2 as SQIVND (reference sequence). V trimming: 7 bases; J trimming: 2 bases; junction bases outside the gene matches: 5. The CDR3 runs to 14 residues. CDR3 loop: CASNGQGFNTEAFF. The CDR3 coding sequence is TGTGCCAGTAATGGACAGGGGTTTAACACTGAAGCTTTCTTT.

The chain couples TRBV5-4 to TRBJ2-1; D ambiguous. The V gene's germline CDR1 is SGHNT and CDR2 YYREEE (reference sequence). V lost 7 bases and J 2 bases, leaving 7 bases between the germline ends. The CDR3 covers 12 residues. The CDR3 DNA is TGTGCCAGCGGTCGGGCCTACAATGAGCAGTTCTTC. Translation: CASGRAYNEQFF.

CDR3 sequence reads: CASALPYEQYF. CDR3 nucleotides: TGTGCCAGCGCTTTACCCTACGAGCAGTACTTC. This chain uses TRBV6-1 with TRBJ2-7; D is ambiguous. This CDR3 has 11 amino acids. From germline, CDR1 is MNHNS and CDR2 SASEGT. V was clipped by 8 bases and J by 2 bases, with 7 bases between them.

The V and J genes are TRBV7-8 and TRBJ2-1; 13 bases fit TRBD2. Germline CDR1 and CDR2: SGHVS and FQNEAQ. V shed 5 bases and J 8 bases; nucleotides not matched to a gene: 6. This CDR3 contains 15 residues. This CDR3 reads CASSPLGLAGHEQFF. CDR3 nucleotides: TGTGCCAGCAGCCCGTTGGGACTAGCGGGACATGAGCAGTTCTTC.

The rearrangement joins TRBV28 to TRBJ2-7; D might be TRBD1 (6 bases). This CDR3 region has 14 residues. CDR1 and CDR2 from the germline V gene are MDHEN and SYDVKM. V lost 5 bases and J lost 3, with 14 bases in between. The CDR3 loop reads CASSPQGWFYEQYF. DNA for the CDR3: TGTGCCAGCAGTCCCCAGGGGTGGTTCTACGAGCAGTACTTC.

As DNA, the CDR3 is TGTGCCAGCAGGAATTCGGGGTTAAACTACGAGCAGTACTTC. Residues: CASRNSGLNYEQYF. The chain couples TRBV2 to TRBJ2-7; tentatively, D is TRBD2 (5 bases). This CDR3 comprises 14 residues. Germline loops: CDR1 SNHLY, CDR2 FYNNEI. Trimming pared 6 bases from V and 3 bases from J, leaving 15 bases between.

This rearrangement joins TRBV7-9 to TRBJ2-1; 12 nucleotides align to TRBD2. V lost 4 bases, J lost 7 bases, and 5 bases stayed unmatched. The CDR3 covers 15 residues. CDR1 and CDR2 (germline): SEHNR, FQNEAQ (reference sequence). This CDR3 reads CASSSSGRARNEQFF. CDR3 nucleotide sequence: TGTGCCAGCAGCTCTAGCGGGAGGGCACGAAATGAGCAGTTCTTC. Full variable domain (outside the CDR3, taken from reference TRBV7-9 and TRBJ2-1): DTGVSQNPRHKITKRGQNVTFRCDPISEHNRLYWYRQTLGQGPEFLTYFQNEAQLEKSRLLSDRFSAERPKGSFSTLEIQRTEQGDSAMYLCASSSSGRARNEQFFGPGTRLTVL.

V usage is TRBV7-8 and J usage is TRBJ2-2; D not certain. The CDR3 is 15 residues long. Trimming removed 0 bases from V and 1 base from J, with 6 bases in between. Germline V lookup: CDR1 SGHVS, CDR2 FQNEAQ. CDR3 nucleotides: TGTGCCAGCAGCTTAGCGGGTCTGAACACCGGGGAGCTGTTTTTT. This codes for CASSLAGLNTGELFF.

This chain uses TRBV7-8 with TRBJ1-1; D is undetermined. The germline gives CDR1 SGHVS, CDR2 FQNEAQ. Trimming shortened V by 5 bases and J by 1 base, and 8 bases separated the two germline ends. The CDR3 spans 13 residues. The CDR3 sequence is CASSRGRNTEAFF. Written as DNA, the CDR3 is TGTGCCAGCAGCCGCGGCAGGAACACTGAAGCTTTCTTT.

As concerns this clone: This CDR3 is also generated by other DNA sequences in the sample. The CDR3 is CASSFGTSGSYEQYF. In DNA form, the CDR3 reads TGTGCCAGCAGCTTCGGGACTAGCGGGAGTTACGAGCAGTACTTC. The chain uses TRBV9 and TRBJ2-7; 14 nucleotides match TRBD2. This CDR3 contains 15 residues. Per the germline V gene, CDR1 is SGDLS and CDR2 is YYNGEE. V lost 4 bases to trimming and J lost 4 bases; unmatched junction nucleotides: 4.

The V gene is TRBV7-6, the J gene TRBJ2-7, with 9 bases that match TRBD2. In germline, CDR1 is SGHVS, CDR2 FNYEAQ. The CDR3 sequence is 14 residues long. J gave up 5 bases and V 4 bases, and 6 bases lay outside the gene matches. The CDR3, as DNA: TGTGCCAGCAGCTCTCGGACTAGCGCCAACGAGCAGTACTTC. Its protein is CASSSRTSANEQYF.

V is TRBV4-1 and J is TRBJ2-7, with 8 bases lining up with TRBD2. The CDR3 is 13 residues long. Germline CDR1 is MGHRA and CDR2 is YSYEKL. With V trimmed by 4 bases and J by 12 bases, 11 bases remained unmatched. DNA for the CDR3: TGCGCCAGCAGCCCACGGACTAGCCTAAGCCCGTACTTC. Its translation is CASSPRTSLSPYF.

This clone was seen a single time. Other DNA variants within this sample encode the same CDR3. The CDR3 region is CASSQATDTQYF. The CDR3 DNA is TGCGCCAGCAGCCAAGCCACGGATACGCAGTATTTT. This chain uses TRBV4-1 with TRBJ2-3, with D unresolved. CDR3 length: 12 residues. The germline CDR1 and CDR2 sequences are MGHRA and YSYEKL. V gave up 1 base and J gave up 6 bases, with 5 bases separating them.

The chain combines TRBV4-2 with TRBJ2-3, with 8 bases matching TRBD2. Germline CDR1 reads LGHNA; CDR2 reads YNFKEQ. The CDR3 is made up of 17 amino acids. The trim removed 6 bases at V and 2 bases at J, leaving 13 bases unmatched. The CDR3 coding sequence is TGTGCCAGCAGAAGTTTAGCGGGAAGCGTTGACACAGATACGCAGTATTTT. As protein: CASRSLAGSVDTDTQYF.

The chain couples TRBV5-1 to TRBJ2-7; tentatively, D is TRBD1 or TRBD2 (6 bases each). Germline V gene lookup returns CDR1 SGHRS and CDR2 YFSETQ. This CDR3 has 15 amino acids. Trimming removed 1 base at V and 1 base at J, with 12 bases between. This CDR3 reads CASSLPTGLSYEQYF. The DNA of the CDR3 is TGCGCCAGCAGCTTGCCGACAGGACTATCCTACGAGCAGTACTTC.

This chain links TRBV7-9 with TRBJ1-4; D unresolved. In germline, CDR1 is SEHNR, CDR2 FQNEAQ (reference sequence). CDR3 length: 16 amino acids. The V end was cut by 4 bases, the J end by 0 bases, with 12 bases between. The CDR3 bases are TGTGCCAGCAGCTCTTTGACGGGAGCAACTAATGAAAAACTGTTTTTT. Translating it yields CASSSLTGATNEKLFF.

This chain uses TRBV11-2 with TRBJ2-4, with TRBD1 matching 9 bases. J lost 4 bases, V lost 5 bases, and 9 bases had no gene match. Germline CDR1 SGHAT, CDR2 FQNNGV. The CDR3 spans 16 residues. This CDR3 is CASSNDMGQGKNIQYF. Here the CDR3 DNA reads TGTGCCAGCAGCAATGACATGGGACAGGGTAAAAACATTCAGTACTTC.

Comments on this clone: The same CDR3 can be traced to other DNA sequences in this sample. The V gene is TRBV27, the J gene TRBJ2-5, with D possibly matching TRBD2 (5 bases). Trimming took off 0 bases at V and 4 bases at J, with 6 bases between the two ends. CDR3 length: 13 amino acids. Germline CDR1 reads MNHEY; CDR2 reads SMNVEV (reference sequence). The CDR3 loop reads CASSLSRVETQYF. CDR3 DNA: TGTGCCAGCAGTTTATCGCGGGTAGAGACCCAGTACTTC.

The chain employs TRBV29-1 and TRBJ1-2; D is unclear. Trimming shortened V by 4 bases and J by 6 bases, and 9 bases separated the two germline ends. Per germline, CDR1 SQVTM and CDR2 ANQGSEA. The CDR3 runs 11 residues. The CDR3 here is CSVVKGNGYTF. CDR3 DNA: TGCAGCGTTGTAAAGGGAAATGGCTACACCTTC. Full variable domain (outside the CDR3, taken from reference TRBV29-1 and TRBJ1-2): SAVISQKPSRDICQRGTSLTIQCQVDSQVTMMFWYRQQPGQSLTLIATANQGSEATYESGFVIDKFPISRPNLTFSTLTVSNMSPEDSSIYLCSVVKGNGYTFGSGTRLTVV.

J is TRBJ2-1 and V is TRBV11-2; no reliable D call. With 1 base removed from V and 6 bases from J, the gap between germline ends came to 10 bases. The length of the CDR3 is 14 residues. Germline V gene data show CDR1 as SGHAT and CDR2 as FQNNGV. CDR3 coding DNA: TGTGCCAGCAGCTTAGTGATTTCGCCCAATGAGCAGTTCTTC. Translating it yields CASSLVISPNEQFF.

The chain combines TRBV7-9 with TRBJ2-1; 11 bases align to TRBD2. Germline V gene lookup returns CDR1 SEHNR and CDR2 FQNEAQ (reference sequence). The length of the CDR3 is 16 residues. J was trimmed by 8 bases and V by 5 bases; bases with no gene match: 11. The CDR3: CASSPLLALAGDEQFF. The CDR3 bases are TGTGCCAGCAGCCCCCTTTTGGCACTAGCGGGAGATGAGCAGTTCTTC.

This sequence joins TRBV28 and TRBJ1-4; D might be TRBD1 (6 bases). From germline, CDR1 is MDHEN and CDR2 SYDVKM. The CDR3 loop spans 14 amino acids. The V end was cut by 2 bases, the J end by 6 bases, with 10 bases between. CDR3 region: CASSLRGGDEKLFF. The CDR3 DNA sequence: TGTGCCAGCAGTTTAAGAGGGGGAGATGAAAAACTGTTTTTT.

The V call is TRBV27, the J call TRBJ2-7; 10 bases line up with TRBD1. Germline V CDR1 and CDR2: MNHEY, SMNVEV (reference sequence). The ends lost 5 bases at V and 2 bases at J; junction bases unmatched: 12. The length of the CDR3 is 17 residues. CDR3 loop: CASSLIWDGTGAYEQYF. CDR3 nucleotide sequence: TGTGCCAGCAGTCTTATCTGGGACGGGACAGGGGCCTACGAGCAGTACTTC.

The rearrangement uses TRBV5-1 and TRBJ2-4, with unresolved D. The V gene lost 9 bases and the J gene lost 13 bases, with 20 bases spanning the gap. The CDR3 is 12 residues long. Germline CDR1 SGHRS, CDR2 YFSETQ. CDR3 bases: TGCGCCACTCGGCTGAAGCTCCCTCCCCAGTACTTC. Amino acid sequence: CATRLKLPPQYF.

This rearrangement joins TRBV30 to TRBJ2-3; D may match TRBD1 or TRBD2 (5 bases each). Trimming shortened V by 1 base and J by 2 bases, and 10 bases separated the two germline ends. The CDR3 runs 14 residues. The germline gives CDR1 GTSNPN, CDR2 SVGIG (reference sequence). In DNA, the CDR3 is TGTGCCTGGAGTGACCCAGGGACCACAGATACGCAGTATTTT. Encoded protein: CAWSDPGTTDTQYF.

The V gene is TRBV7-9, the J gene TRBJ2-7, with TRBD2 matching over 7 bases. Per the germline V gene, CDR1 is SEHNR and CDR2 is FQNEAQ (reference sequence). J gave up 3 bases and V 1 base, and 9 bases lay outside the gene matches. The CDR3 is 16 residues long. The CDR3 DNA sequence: TGTGCCAGCAGCTTAGTTATAGCGGGCGATCGCTACGAGCAGTACTTC. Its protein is CASSLVIAGDRYEQYF.

The CDR3 loop reads CASSLVDNEQFF. CDR3 DNA sequence: TGTGCCAGCAGCTTAGTGGACAATGAGCAGTTCTTC. The chain couples TRBV7-6 to TRBJ2-1, with D hard to call. CDR3 length: 12 residues. Trimming cost V 1 base and J 5 bases, with 3 bases left between them. Germline CDR1 is SGHVS and CDR2 is FNYEAQ. Full variable domain (outside the CDR3, taken from reference TRBV7-6 and TRBJ2-1): GAGVSQSPRYKVTKRGQDVALRCDPISGHVSLYWYRQALGQGPEFLTYFNYEAQQDKSGLPNDRFSAERPEGSISTLTIQRTEQRDSAMYRCASSLVDNEQFFGPGTRLTVL.